The entry that follows covers one T cell receptor beta chain sequence. These data are taken from a study of shared clonotypes between healthy human individuals. Trimming left V 1 base short and J 8 bases short, with 20 bases between. The CDR3 covers 17 residues. The V gene's germline CDR1 is LGHNA and CDR2 YNFKEQ. At deep level, the assay was performed. The table came from immunoSEQ multiplex PCR; TCRdb's copy has only in-frame clones and leaves some out. The sample carries some 2,500,000 clones, approximately 93% recorded once. The receptor comes from a man aged 18 to 35 in good health. Some clones in this sample may be carry-over from other donors' samples. The sequencing sample was made of naive CD4+ T cells from PBMCs. The subset is: CD45RA+ positively selected. The genes are TRBV4-2 and TRBJ1-4; D is uncertain. For the CDR3, the DNA is TGTGCCAGCAGCCAAGTTATGGGGAGGAGCGGTGGCGAAAAACTGTTTTTT. This encodes CASSQVMGRSGGEKLFF.